This TCR beta chain was captured in a study of identical twins (dated by TCRdb to the mid-2010s). General notes on the study: The study deep-sequenced TCR alpha and beta repertoires from monozygotic twins, unrelated adults of various ages and cord blood to test whether fetal clonotypes persist. To rule out contamination, replicate twin experiments were performed at different times with different library preparation protocols.

Counted from cysteine to phenylalanine, this CDR3 has 12 amino acids. The only DNA kept is the CDR3, 36 bases in frame from the first base. Deletion took 11 bases off V and 5 bases off J, with a span of 15 bases between the germline ends. The paper as a whole reports these results and caveats: Invariant T cells such as MAIT and iNKT could partly confound zero-insertion analyses, though diverse VJ usage argued against this for most clonotypes. Compared with coincidental sharing between unrelated individuals, out-of-frame TCR alpha sequences shared between twins showed an excess of sequences with low generation probability. Abundant cord blood beta clonotypes had fewer insertions, young adult naive repertoires showed a similar but weaker trend, and memory repertoires showed no such trend. Excess twin sharing in beta out-of-frame sequences was weaker because fewer shared sequences lowered the signal-to-noise ratio. Because the same donors could not be followed over many years, conclusions were based on cross-sectional statistical analysis. Out-of-frame TCR alpha sharing in monozygotic twins was systematically underestimated by recombination models, whereas sharing between unrelated individuals was in agreement with the recombination models.

Only healthy Caucasian donors were included. Three unrelated non-twin adults were additionally sequenced: a male aged 18 to 29, a male aged 50 to 60 and a female aged 50 to 60. Miltenyi CD45RO+ enrichment and human naive T-cell isolation kits were used to isolate memory (CD45RO+) and naive T cells from PBMC. The protocol used for the library was 5' RACE. Sequenced using an Illumina HiSeq 2000. A universal primer binding site was added through template switching, and the final cDNA carried a unique molecular identifier so that TCR cDNA molecules could be counted accurately. Specific primers in the conserved constant-segment region were used to synthesize first-strand cDNA for TCR alpha and beta chains. To control for contamination, every cDNA library was double barcoded, receiving both a SMART-Mk sample barcode and Illumina barcodes. Two successive PCR steps introduced TruSeq adapter sequences along with Illumina sample barcodes. The TCR alpha and beta cDNA libraries were sequenced on the Illumina HiSeq platform using custom primers. As for the original processing: Raw reads were processed with MiGEC to extract unique molecular identifiers, and MiXCR was used to determine CDR3 positions. Recombination models were inferred per individual with the repgenHMM and IGoR tools using an EM algorithm. The tcR package in R was used for shared clonotype analysis, with sharing normalized by the product of cloneset sizes. Out-of-frame nonproductive sequences were analyzed to study raw recombination free of thymic and clonal selection effects. The public reads were run again by TCRdb, first through fastp at Q25 and then through MiXCR, and only productive beta chains were kept. CDR3 protein sequences are deduplicated, and each keeps its most common genes and DNA. What appears here as the V and J calls and clone size reflects TCRdb's work, not the paper's. The table for this sample lists more than 650,000 distinct CDR3 sequences; around 5.7% of them were counted only once. The ten largest account for 1.5% to 2% of the sample.

To note about this clonotype: Its antigen remains unidentified. Per-base quality was not reported, and no clone a single base away is much larger than it.

The sequence derives from a young man in good health. The chain joins TRBV12-3 or TRBV12-4 to TRBJ1-1, with the D gene too uncertain to name. The specimen was naive T cells sorted from blood. Sample cell subset or site, as interpreted from the label and publication: cells isolated with a human naive T-cell isolation kit. In nucleotide form, the sequence is TGTGCCTGCCTGGGGATGGTAACTGAAGCTTTCTTT. The encoded protein is CACLGMVTEAFF.